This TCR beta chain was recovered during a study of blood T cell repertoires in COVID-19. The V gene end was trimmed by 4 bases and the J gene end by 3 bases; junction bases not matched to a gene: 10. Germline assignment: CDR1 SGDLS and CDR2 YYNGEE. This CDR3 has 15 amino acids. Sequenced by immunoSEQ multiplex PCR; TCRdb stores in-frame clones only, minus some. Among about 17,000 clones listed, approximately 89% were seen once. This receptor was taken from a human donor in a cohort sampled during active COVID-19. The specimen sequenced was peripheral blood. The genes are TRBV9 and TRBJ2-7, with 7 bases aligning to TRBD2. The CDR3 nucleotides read TGTGCCAGCAGCCTAGGGCCAGCGGGGATCTACGAGCAGTACTTC. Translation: CASSLGPAGIYEQYF.